This T cell receptor beta chain was recorded in a study of T cell responses to AZD1222 COVID-19 vaccine. Overall study results and limits: Spike-specific TCR breadth and depth were elevated following two AZD1222 doses. Seropositive status at baseline applied to only six AZD1222 recipients. It should be noted that donors were predominantly white British and more often female, and clonal diversity was possibly underestimated.

Points on this clone: Its antigen is currently unknown.

Unmatched junction bases numbered 2, after V lost 0 bases and J lost 10 bases. Germline CDR1 is SGHDN and CDR2 is FVKESK. There are 13 residues in the CDR3. TCRdb's table, derived via immunoSEQ multiplex PCR, lists solely in-frame clones and lacks some. The sample records around 130,000 clones, approximately 90% being singletons. The source of this sequence is an adult in good health. This chain connects TRBV14 to TRBJ2-1; 8 positions match TRBD2. This specimen consisted of peripheral blood, obtained on day 0 of AZD1222 vaccination. CDR3 region: CASSQERGGEQFF. The DNA of the CDR3 is TGTGCCAGCAGCCAAGAACGGGGGGGAGAGCAGTTCTTC.